The present entry profiles one T cell receptor (beta chain) with its context. What it binds is unknown. The sample has other DNA sequences that encode this CDR3 too. CDR1 is KGHSH, CDR2 LQKENI, per germline. This CDR3 is built from 14 residues. V lost 3 bases and J lost 3, with 11 bases in between. This entry is derived from a study of shared clonotypes between healthy human individuals. The protocol was immunoSEQ multiplex PCR, while the TCRdb copy is restricted to in-frame clones and leaves out a portion. The profile shows millions of clones, approximately 93% of them singletons. Study-wide results and caveats: Only blood was sampled; tissue repertoires likely differ.

This receptor was identified in a man aged 18 to 29 in good health. Some clones in this sample may be carry-over from other donors' samples. Sequencing was done on a sample of naive CD4+ T cells from PBMCs. Subset denoted: CD45RA+ positively selected. The rearrangement joins TRBV18 to TRBJ1-1; perhaps TRBD1 as D (5 bases). The CDR3 region is CASSPRGRDTEAFF. The CDR3 DNA is TGTGCCAGCTCACCTCGTGGCAGGGACACTGAAGCTTTCTTT.